These 21 T cell receptor beta chains share one sample of origin, sequenced in a study of blood T cell repertoires in COVID-19. Some clones are missing from TCRdb's copy, which holds only in-frame ones; the method was immunoSEQ multiplex PCR. The sample consists of about 180,000 clones, roughly 86% of them appearing once. Sequenced: peripheral blood. The source is a man in his forties with active or convalescent COVID-19.

J is TRBJ1-1 and V is TRBV19; possibly TRBD1 for D (5 bases). Germline V gene data show CDR1 as LNHDA and CDR2 as SQIVND (reference sequence). The CDR3 is 15 amino acids. V shed 5 bases and J shed 0 bases, with 13 bases lying between them. Here the CDR3 reads CASSVKQDLNTEAFF. CDR3 coding DNA: TGTGCCAGTAGTGTCAAACAGGATCTGAACACTGAAGCTTTCTTT. Full variable domain (missing parts from reference TRBV19 and TRBJ1-1): DGGITQSPKYLFRKEGQNVTLSCEQNLNHDAMYWYRQDPGQGLRLIYYSQIVNDFQKGDIAEGYSVSREKKESFPLTVTSAQKNPTAFYLCASSVKQDLNTEAFFGQGTRLTVV.

DNA for the CDR3: TGTGCCAGCAGCTTAACAGGGCCCGCCGTGGCAGATACGCAGTATTTT. Translation: CASSLTGPAVADTQYF. The chain links TRBV11-2 to TRBJ2-3, with D perhaps matching TRBD1 (6 bases). CDR1 SGHAT and CDR2 FQNNGV come from the germline V gene. Trimming pared 2 bases from V and 4 bases from J, leaving 16 bases between. This CDR3 region has 16 residues.

The V call is TRBV30, the J call TRBJ1-2; tentative D call: TRBD1 (6 bases). Germline V gene data show CDR1 as GTSNPN and CDR2 as SVGIG (reference sequence). V lost 5 bases, J lost 4 bases, and 17 bases lay in between. The CDR3 contains 14 residues. CDR3 nucleotide sequence: TGTGCCTGGCACCCAGGGGAAGCGGTCTATGGCTACACCTTC. Residues: CAWHPGEAVYGYTF.

V and J are TRBV12-2 and TRBJ2-3; TRBD1, the D gene given by the table, was not confirmed from the DNA. TRBV12-2 is classified as a pseudogene. This CDR3 comprises 14 residues. CDR3 in DNA: TGTGCAAGTCGCCCCCGGGACAACACAGATACGCAGTATTTT. Translated: CASRPRDNTDTQYF.

V usage is TRBV4-1 and J usage is TRBJ2-5, with 7 bases fitting TRBD1. Trimming took 3 bases from V and 4 from J; bases not matched to a gene: 2. CDR1 is MGHRA, CDR2 YSYEKL, per germline. The CDR3 runs 13 residues. This chain's CDR3 is CASSQRQGETQYF. Written as DNA, the CDR3 is TGCGCCAGCAGCCAGAGACAGGGAGAGACCCAGTACTTC.

The chain links TRBV10-3 to TRBJ2-5; D is unclear. Trimming took off 2 bases at V and 1 base at J, with 5 bases between the two ends. The CDR3 consists of 13 residues. CDR1 ENHRY and CDR2 SYGVKD come from the germline V gene. The CDR3 DNA reads as TGTGCCATCAGTGAGACAGTCCAAGAGACCCAGTACTTC. Amino acid sequence: CAISETVQETQYF.

This clone was seen more than once but under ten times. CDR3 residues: CASSSKPGASYGNTIYF. The DNA of the CDR3 is TGCGCCAGCAGCTCTAAACCAGGGGCTTCCTATGGAAACACCATATATTTT. The chain couples TRBV5-1 to TRBJ1-3; possible D gene TRBD1, 6 bases. Per the germline V gene, CDR1 is SGHRS and CDR2 is YFSETQ. The ends were cut back, 3 bases at V and 3 bases at J, with 19 bases in the middle. The CDR3 covers 17 residues.

The chain is built from TRBV2 and TRBJ2-6; 8 bases are a match to TRBD1. The CDR3 loop spans 14 amino acids. CDR1 is SNHLY, CDR2 FYNNEI, per germline. Unmatched junction bases numbered 2, after V lost 6 bases and J lost 4 bases. The DNA for the CDR3 is TGTGCCAGCAGCGGGACAGGAGGGGCCAACGTCCTGACTTTC. Its translation: CASSGTGGANVLTF.

This clone was found a few times. V usage is TRBV18 and J usage is TRBJ1-2, with D tentatively TRBD1 (6 bases). V gave up 4 bases and J gave up 4 bases, with 16 bases separating them. Germline V gives CDR1 KGHSH, CDR2 LQKENI. CDR3 length equals 15 residues. The chain's CDR3 is CASSQQGTRAYGYTF. DNA of the CDR3: TGTGCCAGCTCACAACAGGGTACGAGGGCCTATGGCTACACCTTC.

The V gene is TRBV4-3, the J gene TRBJ1-1; tentative D call: TRBD1 (5 bases). The V and J ends lost 0 bases and 2 bases respectively, with 13 bases between them. This CDR3 region has 16 residues. CDR1 is LGHNA, CDR2 YSLEER, per germline. CDR3 DNA: TGCGCCAGCAGCCAAGAGGGTTCGACAGTAAACACTGAAGCTTTCTTT. Amino acids: CASSQEGSTVNTEAFF.

The chain carries TRBV6-2 or TRBV6-3 and TRBJ1-5, with TRBD1 matching 10 bases. Germline CDR1 reads MNHEY; CDR2 reads SVGEGT. The CDR3 is 18 amino acids. V shed 4 bases and J 0 bases; nucleotides not matched to a gene: 9. The CDR3 loop is CASSWNFGTGDSNQPQHF. CDR3 coding DNA: TGTGCCAGCAGTTGGAATTTCGGGACAGGGGATAGCAATCAGCCCCAGCATTTT.

The V gene is TRBV5-1, the J gene TRBJ1-2; 8 nucleotides align to TRBD1. This CDR3 comprises 17 residues. Germline V gives CDR1 SGHRS, CDR2 YFSETQ. The V and J ends lost 4 bases and 3 bases, in that order; junction bases with no gene match: 14. CDR3 sequence: CASSPGQGGLGDYGYTF. CDR3 coding DNA: TGCGCCAGCAGCCCCGGACAGGGCGGATTGGGGGACTATGGCTACACCTTC.

This clone appeared a few times. Here the CDR3 DNA reads TGTGCCAGTAGTGTTCTCTCTGGAAACACCATATATTTT. Protein product: CASSVLSGNTIYF. The chain uses TRBV19 and TRBJ1-3; D is undetermined. CDR3 length: 13 amino acids. Germline values: CDR1 LNHDA, CDR2 SQIVND (reference sequence). V lost 5 bases, J lost 0 bases, and 5 bases lay in between.

J is TRBJ1-2 and V is TRBV29-1, with a possible D match to TRBD1 (6 bases). The V and J ends lost 5 bases and 8 bases respectively, with 12 bases between them. CDR1 SQVTM and CDR2 ANQGSEA come from the germline V gene. The CDR3 consists of 11 residues. The CDR3 region is CSVIRGNGYTF. CDR3 bases: TGCAGCGTTATTAGGGGGAACGGCTACACCTTC.

The V and J genes are TRBV11-2 and TRBJ2-1; 14 nucleotides match TRBD2. The CDR3 totals 18 residues. J lost 16 bases, V lost 5 bases, and 22 bases had no gene match. Germline lookup yields CDR1 SGHAT and CDR2 FQNNGV. This chain's CDR3 is CASSIAPVGLAGARSNFF. CDR3 DNA sequence: TGTGCCAGCAGCATCGCACCCGTGGGACTAGCGGGGGCCCGCTCTAACTTCTTC. Full variable domain (remainder filled in from reference TRBV11-2 and TRBJ2-1): EAGVAQSPRYKIIEKRQSVAFWCNPISGHATLYWYQQILGQGPKLLIQFQNNGVVDDSQLPKDRFSAERLKGVDSTLKIQPAKLEDSAVYLCASSIAPVGLAGARSNFFGPGTRLTVL.

This chain links TRBV10-3 with TRBJ1-1, with 9 positions matching TRBD1. The CDR3 totals 14 residues. The germline CDR1 and CDR2 sequences are ENHRY and SYGVKD. V lost 6 bases and J lost 1; bases outside the gene matches: 3. Written as DNA, the CDR3 is TGTGCCATCAGAACAGGGGGCCCGAACACTGAAGCTTTCTTT. It translates to CAIRTGGPNTEAFF.

The V call is TRBV15, the J call TRBJ1-2; 9 bases align to TRBD1. CDR3 length: 15 amino acids. V was clipped by 4 bases and J by 8 bases; unmatched bases: 11. Germline CDR1 reads LNHNV; CDR2 reads YYDKDF (reference sequence). This CDR3 is CATSMGDRDLVGYTF. Here the CDR3 DNA reads TGTGCCACCAGCATGGGGGACAGGGACCTAGTGGGCTACACCTTC. Using reference TRBV15 and TRBJ1-2 for the parts outside the CDR3, the full variable domain is DAMVIQNPRYQVTQFGKPVTLSCSQTLNHNVMYWYQQKSSQAPKLLFHYYDKDFNNEADTPDNFQSRRPNTSFCFLDIRSPGLGDTAMYLCATSMGDRDLVGYTFGSGTRLTVV.

The rearrangement uses TRBV27 and TRBJ2-1; 7 bases are shared with TRBD2. This CDR3 is built from 14 residues. The V gene end was trimmed by 4 bases and the J gene end by 2 bases; junction bases not matched to a gene: 2. Germline CDR1 MNHEY, CDR2 SMNVEV (reference sequence). CDR3: CASSSGGTYNEQFF. The DNA of the CDR3 is TGTGCCAGCAGTTCGGGGGGTACCTACAATGAGCAGTTCTTC.

The chain carries TRBV7-9 and TRBJ2-5, with 10 bases that match TRBD1. Per the germline V gene, CDR1 is SEHNR and CDR2 is FQNEAQ (reference sequence). Trimming cost V 5 bases and J 1 base; bases outside gene matches: 7. The CDR3 extends over 16 amino acids. The CDR3, as DNA: TGTGCCAGCAGCGTCGGACAGGGGGTTCGCCAAGAGACCCAGTACTTC. Translated, it gives CASSVGQGVRQETQYF.

This chain joins TRBV11-2 and TRBJ2-3; TRBD2 matches at 15 bases. This CDR3 has 17 residues. Germline-derived CDR1 and CDR2 are SGHAT and FQNNGV. V lost 3 bases, J lost 4 bases, and 5 bases stayed unmatched. The CDR3 region is CASSLGLAGGGADTQYF. For the CDR3, the DNA is TGTGCCAGCAGCTTGGGACTAGCGGGGGGAGGGGCAGATACGCAGTATTTT.

This chain uses TRBV5-1 with TRBJ2-5, with D maybe TRBD2 (6 bases). With 0 bases removed from V and 5 bases from J, the gap between germline ends came to 8 bases. Germline CDR1 and CDR2: SGHRS and YFSETQ. The CDR3 spans 13 residues. CDR3 sequence: CASSLDGRETQYF. In DNA, the CDR3 is TGCGCCAGCAGCTTGGATGGGAGGGAGACCCAGTACTTC.